These 27 T cell receptor beta chains originate from one sample sequenced in a study of T cell clusters in autoimmune cytopenias. One tube held mixed TRB-A and TRB-B primer pools for touch-down PCR. TCRdb reprocessed the multiplex PCR reads and keeps a single row for each CDR3 protein, giving no DNA. Its table records 10,000 to 11,000 distinct CDR3 sequences. Roughly 40,000 genome equivalents of blood DNA were amplified for TRB. The sample was also linked to a second study, of T cell repertoires in aging, cancer and after chemotherapy.

Sequenced: peripheral blood. The receptors here all came from a human donor in good health.

This chain links TRBV28 with TRBJ1-2; as DNA is missing, the TRBD1 call by TCRdb cannot be tested. Germline CDR1 MDHEN, CDR2 SYDVKM. CDR3 length: 13 residues. The CDR3 reads CASSLGAGYGYTF.

This chain joins TRBV7-3 and TRBJ2-3. CDR3 length: 13 amino acids. CDR1 SGHTA and CDR2 FQGTGA come from the germline V gene. This CDR3 is CASSSTSTDTQYF. The full variable domain, with the rest looked up from reference TRBV7-3 and TRBJ2-3, is GAGVSQTPSNKVTEKGKYVELRCDPISGHTALYWYRQSLGQGPEFLIYFQGTGAADDSGLPNDRFFAVRPEGSVSTLKIQRTERGDSAVYLCASSSTSTDTQYFGPGTRLTVL.

The rearrangement links TRBV30 to TRBJ2-7; the D call of TRBD1 rests on TCRdb alone, since no DNA is present to check it. This CDR3 spans 15 amino acids. Germline values: CDR1 GTSNPN, CDR2 SVGIG (reference sequence). CDR3 loop: CAWSAPGTGSSEQYF.

The V and J genes are TRBV5-1 and TRBJ1-5; TCRdb's assignment of TRBD1 cannot be checked, as there is no DNA. Germline loops: CDR1 SGHRS, CDR2 YFSETQ. The CDR3 is 15 amino acids. CDR3 loop: CASSPGQGAGQPQHF.

This chain joins TRBV5-1 and TRBJ1-2; there is no DNA to check the TCRdb D call of TRBD1. Germline V gene sequence: CDR1 SGHRS, CDR2 YFSETQ. The CDR3 runs to 13 residues. CDR3 in amino acids: CASSFGQGYGYTF.

The V and J genes are TRBV20-1 and TRBJ2-7; TCRdb's D call, TRBD1, is unchecked because there is no DNA. CDR1 and CDR2 (germline): DFQATT, SNEGSKA (reference sequence). The CDR3 spans 11 residues. The chain's CDR3 is CSAREGETQYF.

This clonotype shows up as medium-sized by frequency. This rearrangement joins TRBV30 to TRBJ2-7; checking the TCRdb D call of TRBD2 is not possible without DNA. CDR3 length equals 14 residues. Germline V CDR1 and CDR2: GTSNPN, SVGIG (reference sequence). CDR3: CAWVGTSGGLRQYF.

The CDR3 loop is CASSSGPSPLHF. The chain has TRBV6-2 or TRBV6-3 and TRBJ1-6. CDR1 and CDR2 (germline): MNHEY, SVGEGT. This CDR3 comprises 12 residues.

By frequency, this clonotype is medium-sized. V usage is TRBV30 and J usage is TRBJ2-5. This CDR3 spans 12 amino acids. Germline V gives CDR1 GTSNPN, CDR2 SVGIG (reference sequence). The CDR3 region is CAWSVGQETQYF.

By frequency, this clonotype is medium-sized (0.01 to 0.1%). The rearrangement uses TRBV19 and TRBJ2-7; TCRdb designates TRBD2, a call that cannot be tested without DNA. The CDR3 runs to 14 residues. CDR1 is LNHDA, CDR2 SQIVND, per germline (reference sequence). CDR3: CASSIQGGSYEQYF. The whole variable domain, filled in from reference TRBV19 and TRBJ2-7, reads DGGITQSPKYLFRKEGQNVTLSCEQNLNHDAMYWYRQDPGQGLRLIYYSQIVNDFQKGDIAEGYSVSREKKESFPLTVTSAQKNPTAFYLCASSIQGGSYEQYFGPGTRLTVT.

This sequence joins TRBV6-2 or TRBV6-3 and TRBJ2-3; TCRdb gives TRBD2 as the D gene, but with no DNA this cannot be confirmed. There are 17 residues in the CDR3. Germline V gives CDR1 MNHEY, CDR2 SVGEGT. CDR3 sequence reads: CASSSAGLLTSTDTQYF.

The gene calls are TRBV7-2 and TRBJ2-3; TCRdb designates TRBD1, a call that cannot be tested without DNA. CDR3 length: 15 residues. The germline V gene encodes CDR1 SGHTA and CDR2 FQGNSA. CDR3 protein: CASRWTGVGTDTQYF.

Judged by frequency, this clonotype is medium-sized. The chain has TRBV19 and TRBJ1-2; the TCRdb call, TRBD1, lacks DNA for checking. The V gene's germline CDR1 is LNHDA and CDR2 SQIVND (reference sequence). The CDR3 consists of 14 residues. This chain's CDR3 is CASTEGTPNYGYTF.

This clonotype is identified as medium-sized (0.01 to 0.1%) from frequency. J is TRBJ2-1 and V is TRBV30; absent DNA, TCRdb's TRBD2 call cannot be checked. The CDR3 runs to 15 residues. The germline gives CDR1 GTSNPN, CDR2 SVGIG (reference sequence). The CDR3 is CAWSVLGGVGNEQFF.

This sequence joins TRBV5-1 and TRBJ1-2. The CDR3 runs to 14 residues. Per the germline V gene, CDR1 is SGHRS and CDR2 is YFSETQ. The CDR3 region is CASSLAPGPRGYTF.

The J gene is TRBJ2-5, the V gene TRBV29-1; as DNA is missing, the TRBD2 call by TCRdb cannot be tested. From germline, CDR1 is SQVTM and CDR2 ANQGSEA. This CDR3 is built from 16 residues. The CDR3 reads CSVGTSGGAAVETQYF.

The V call is TRBV19, the J call TRBJ2-1; absent DNA, TCRdb's TRBD2 call cannot be checked. CDR3 size: 19 residues. The germline CDR1 and CDR2 sequences are LNHDA and SQIVND (reference sequence). This chain's CDR3 is CASSTDPRLAGETYNEQFF.

The rearrangement uses TRBV24-1 and TRBJ2-2; TCRdb picks TRBD2, but there is no DNA to check that call. The germline V gene has CDR1 KGHDR and CDR2 SFDVKD. The CDR3 is made up of 15 amino acids. CDR3 sequence: CATSDSRGYTGELFF.

The CDR3 spells CASSPGRGGTYEQFF. This chain uses TRBV19 with TRBJ2-1; TCRdb indicates TRBD2, and absent DNA this call remains unverified. Germline assignment: CDR1 LNHDA and CDR2 SQIVND (reference sequence). This CDR3 comprises 15 residues. Looking up the rest from reference TRBV19 and TRBJ2-1 gives the full variable domain: DGGITQSPKYLFRKEGQNVTLSCEQNLNHDAMYWYRQDPGQGLRLIYYSQIVNDFQKGDIAEGYSVSREKKESFPLTVTSAQKNPTAFYLCASSPGRGGTYEQFFGPGTRLTVL.

The chain recombines TRBV5-1 with TRBJ1-1; the TRBD1 assignment by TCRdb is unverifiable without DNA. The CDR3 spans 17 residues. Germline V gene lookup returns CDR1 SGHRS and CDR2 YFSETQ. The CDR3 is CASSLAELQDLNTEAFF.

The chain joins TRBV15 to TRBJ2-2; TCRdb indicates TRBD1, and absent DNA this call remains unverified. CDR1 and CDR2 from the germline V gene are LNHNV and YYDKDF (reference sequence). The CDR3 is made up of 14 amino acids. CDR3: CATREQGNTGELFF.

Its frequency marks this clonotype as medium-sized. The chain is built from TRBV6-4 and TRBJ2-2. The CDR3 has 13 residues. The germline gives CDR1 MRHNA, CDR2 SNTAGT. The CDR3 here is CASSEADTGELFF.

The gene calls are TRBV7-9 and TRBJ1-3; TCRdb picks TRBD1, but there is no DNA to check that call. Per the germline V gene, CDR1 is SEHNR and CDR2 is FQNEAQ (reference sequence). The CDR3 has 14 residues. The CDR3 is CASSPSQGKNTIYF.

The rearrangement uses TRBV21-1 and TRBJ2-7; TCRdb outputs TRBD1, but without DNA this stays unchecked. TRBV21-1 corresponds to a pseudogene. The CDR3 runs to 13 residues. The CDR3 sequence is CASSSDRPGWQYF.

The chain combines TRBV20-1 with TRBJ2-1; TCRdb outputs TRBD1, but without DNA this stays unchecked. Germline V gives CDR1 DFQATT, CDR2 SNEGSKA (reference sequence). The CDR3 contains 15 residues. This CDR3 is CSANSRAPGDIEQFF.

This clonotype is classed as medium-sized (0.01 to 0.1%) by frequency. J is TRBJ2-7 and V is TRBV19; absent DNA, TCRdb's TRBD1 call cannot be checked. The CDR3 is made up of 13 amino acids. Germline-derived CDR1 and CDR2 are LNHDA and SQIVND (reference sequence). The CDR3 region is CASRSQGTYEQYF.

This clonotype counts as medium-sized by frequency. This rearrangement joins TRBV5-1 to TRBJ1-1. The CDR3 loop spans 11 amino acids. The germline V gene has CDR1 SGHRS and CDR2 YFSETQ. CDR3 protein: CASSTDSEAFF.